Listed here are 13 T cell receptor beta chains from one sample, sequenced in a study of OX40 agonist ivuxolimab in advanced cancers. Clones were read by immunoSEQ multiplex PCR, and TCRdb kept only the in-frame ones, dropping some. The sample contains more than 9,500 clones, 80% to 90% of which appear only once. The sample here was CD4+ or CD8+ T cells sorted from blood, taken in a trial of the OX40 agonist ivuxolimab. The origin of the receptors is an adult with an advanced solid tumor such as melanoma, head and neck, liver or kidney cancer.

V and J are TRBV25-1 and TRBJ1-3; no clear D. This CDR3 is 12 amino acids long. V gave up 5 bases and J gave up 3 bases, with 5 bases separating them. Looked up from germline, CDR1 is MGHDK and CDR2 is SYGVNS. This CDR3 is CASSPGGNTIYF. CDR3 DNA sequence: TGTGCCAGCAGTCCCGGTGGAAACACCATATATTTT.

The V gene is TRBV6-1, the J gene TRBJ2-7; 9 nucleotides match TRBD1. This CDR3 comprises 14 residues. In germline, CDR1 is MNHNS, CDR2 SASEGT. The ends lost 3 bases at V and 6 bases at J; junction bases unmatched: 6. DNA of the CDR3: TGTGCCAGCAGTGAGGGACAGGGTCATGGCGAGCAGTACTTC. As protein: CASSEGQGHGEQYF.

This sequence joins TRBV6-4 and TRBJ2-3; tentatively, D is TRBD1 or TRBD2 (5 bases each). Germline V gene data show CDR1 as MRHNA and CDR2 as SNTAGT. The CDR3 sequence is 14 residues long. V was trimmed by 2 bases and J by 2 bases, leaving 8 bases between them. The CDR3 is CASSDRGDTDTQYF. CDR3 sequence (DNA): TGTGCCAGCAGTGACAGGGGAGACACAGATACGCAGTATTTT.

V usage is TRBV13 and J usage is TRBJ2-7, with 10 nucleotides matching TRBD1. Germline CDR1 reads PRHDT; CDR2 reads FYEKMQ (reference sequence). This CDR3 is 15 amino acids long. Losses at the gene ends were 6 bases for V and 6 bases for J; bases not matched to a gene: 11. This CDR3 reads CASRNTGTGVAEQYF. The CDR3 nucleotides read TGTGCCAGCAGGAACACCGGGACAGGGGTGGCCGAGCAGTACTTC. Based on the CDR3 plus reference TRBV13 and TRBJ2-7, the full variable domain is AAGVIQSPRHLIKEKRETATLKCYPIPRHDTVYWYQQGPGQDPQFLISFYEKMQSDKGSIPDRFSAQQFSDYHSELNMSSLELGDSALYFCASRNTGTGVAEQYFGPGTRLTVT.

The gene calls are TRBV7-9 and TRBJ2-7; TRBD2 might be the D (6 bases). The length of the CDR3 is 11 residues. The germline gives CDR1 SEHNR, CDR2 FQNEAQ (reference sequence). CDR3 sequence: CVTGVTYEQYF. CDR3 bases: TGTGTCACGGGGGTCACCTACGAGCAGTACTTC.

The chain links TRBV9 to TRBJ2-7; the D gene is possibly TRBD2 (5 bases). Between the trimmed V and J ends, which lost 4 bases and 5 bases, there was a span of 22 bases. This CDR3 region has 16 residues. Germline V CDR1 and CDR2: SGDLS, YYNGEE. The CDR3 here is CASSRGWQESEDEQYF. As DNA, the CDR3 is TGTGCCAGCAGCCGGGGATGGCAGGAATCAGAAGACGAGCAGTACTTC.

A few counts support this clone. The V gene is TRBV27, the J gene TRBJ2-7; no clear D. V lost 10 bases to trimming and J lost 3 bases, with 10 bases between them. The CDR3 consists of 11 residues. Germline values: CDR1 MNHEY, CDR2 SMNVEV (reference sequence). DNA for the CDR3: TGTGCCATCCGGGCGAACTACGAGCAGTACTTC. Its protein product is CAIRANYEQYF.

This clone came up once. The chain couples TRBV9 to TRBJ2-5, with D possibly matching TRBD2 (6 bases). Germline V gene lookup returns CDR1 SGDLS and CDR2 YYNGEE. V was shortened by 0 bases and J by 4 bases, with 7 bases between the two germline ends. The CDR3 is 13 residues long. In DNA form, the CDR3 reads TGTGCCAGCAGCGTAGTCGGGGGAGAGACCCAGTACTTC. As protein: CASSVVGGETQYF.

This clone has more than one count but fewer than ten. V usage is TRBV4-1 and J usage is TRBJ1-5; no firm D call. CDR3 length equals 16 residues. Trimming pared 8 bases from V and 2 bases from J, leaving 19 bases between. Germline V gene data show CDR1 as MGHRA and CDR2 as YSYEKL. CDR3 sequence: CASSPLVQAGNQPQHF. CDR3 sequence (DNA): TGCGCCAGCTCCCCATTGGTGCAGGCGGGCAATCAGCCCCAGCATTTT.

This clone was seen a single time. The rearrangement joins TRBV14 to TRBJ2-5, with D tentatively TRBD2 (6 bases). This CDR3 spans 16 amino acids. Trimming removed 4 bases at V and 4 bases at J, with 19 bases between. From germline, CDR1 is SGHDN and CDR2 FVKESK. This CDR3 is CASSPPGRPAGETQYF. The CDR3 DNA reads TGTGCCAGCAGCCCCCCGGGACGTCCAGCGGGAGAGACCCAGTACTTC.

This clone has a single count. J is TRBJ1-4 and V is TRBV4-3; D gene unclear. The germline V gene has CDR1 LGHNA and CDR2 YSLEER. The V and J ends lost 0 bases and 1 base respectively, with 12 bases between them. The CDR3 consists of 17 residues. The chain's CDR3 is CASSQDPARGTNEKLFF. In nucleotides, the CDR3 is TGCGCCAGCAGCCAAGATCCTGCCCGAGGAACTAATGAAAAACTGTTTTTT.

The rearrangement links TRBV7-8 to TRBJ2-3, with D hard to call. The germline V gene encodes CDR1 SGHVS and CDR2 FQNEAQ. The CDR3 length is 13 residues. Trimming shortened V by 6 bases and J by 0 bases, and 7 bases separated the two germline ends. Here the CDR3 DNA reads TGTGCCAGCAGGTCTCCTAGCACAGATACGCAGTATTTT. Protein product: CASRSPSTDTQYF.

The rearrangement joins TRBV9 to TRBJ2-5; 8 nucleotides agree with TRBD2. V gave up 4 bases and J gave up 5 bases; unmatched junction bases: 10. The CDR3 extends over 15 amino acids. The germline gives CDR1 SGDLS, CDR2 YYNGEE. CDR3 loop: CASSSSGSNRETQYF. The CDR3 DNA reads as TGTGCCAGCAGCTCCAGCGGGAGTAACAGGGAGACCCAGTACTTC.